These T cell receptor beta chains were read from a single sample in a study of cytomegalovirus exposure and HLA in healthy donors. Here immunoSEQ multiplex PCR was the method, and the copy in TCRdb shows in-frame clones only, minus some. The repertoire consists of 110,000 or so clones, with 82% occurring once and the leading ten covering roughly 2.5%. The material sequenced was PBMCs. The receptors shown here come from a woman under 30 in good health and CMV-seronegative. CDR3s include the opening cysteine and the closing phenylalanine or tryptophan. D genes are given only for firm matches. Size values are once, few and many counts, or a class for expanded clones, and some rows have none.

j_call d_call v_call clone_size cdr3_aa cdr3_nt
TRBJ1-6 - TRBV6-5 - CASSYSRGRPLHF TGTGCCAGCAGTTACAGCCGGGGGAGACCCCTCCACTTT
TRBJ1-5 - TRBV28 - CASSWQGNQPQHF TGTGCCAGCAGTTGGCAGGGCAATCAGCCCCAGCATTTT
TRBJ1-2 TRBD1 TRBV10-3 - CAISALDRTDGYTF TGTGCCATCAGCGCCCTGGACAGGACGGATGGCTACACCTTC
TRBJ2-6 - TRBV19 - CASSIGETGANVLTF TGTGCCAGTAGTATAGGAGAGACTGGGGCCAACGTCCTGACTTTC
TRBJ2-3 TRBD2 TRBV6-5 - CASSYSGLAGGGTQYF TGTGCCAGCAGTTACTCGGGACTAGCGGGGGGGGGTACGCAGTATTTT
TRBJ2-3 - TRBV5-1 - CASSIRQYDTQYF TGCGCCAGCAGCATAAGACAGTACGATACGCAGTATTTT
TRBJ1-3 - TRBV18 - CASSPQGGGNTIYF TGTGCCAGCTCACCACAGGGAGGCGGAAACACCATATATTTT
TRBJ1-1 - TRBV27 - CASSLSWGLSTEAFF TGTGCCAGCAGTTTATCGTGGGGGCTCTCGACTGAAGCTTTCTTT
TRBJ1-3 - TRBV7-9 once CASSFDQGIDTIYF TGTGCCAGCAGCTTTGACCAGGGAATCGACACCATATATTTT
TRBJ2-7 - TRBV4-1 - CASSQQGRRDEQYF TGCGCCAGCAGCCAACAGGGAAGGAGGGACGAGCAGTACTTC
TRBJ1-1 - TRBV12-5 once CASGLTNGEAFF TGTGCTAGTGGTCTAACGAATGGTGAAGCTTTCTTT
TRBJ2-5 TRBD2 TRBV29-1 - CSVRGLREGNQETQYF TGCAGCGTTCGAGGTCTCAGGGAGGGGAACCAAGAGACCCAGTACTTC
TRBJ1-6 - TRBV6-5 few CASSLEATGSPPLHF TGTGCCAGCAGCCTCGAAGCGACAGGATCCCCACCCCTCCACTTT
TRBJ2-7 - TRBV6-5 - CASSYRGNEQYF TGTGCCAGCAGTTACCGGGGTAACGAGCAGTACTTC